Listed here are 17 T cell receptor beta chains from one sample, sequenced in a study of T cells in Graves' hyperthyroidism and ophthalmopathy. Authors of the study amplified TCR beta CDR3 regions from RNA transcripts. An initial round of RT-PCR targeting the TCR CDR3 relied on the HTBI primer set. TCRdb used MiXCR to reprocess the multiplex PCR reads, holding one entry per CDR3 protein. The repertoire holds 300,000 to 450,000 distinct CDR3 sequences, around 13% seen once, with 11% in the top ten. Source material: blood. Receptors were obtained from a woman aged 55-69 years with Graves' hyperthyroidism.

In this sample, this clonotype turned up once. CDR3 coding DNA: TGTGCCAGCACCCGGTGGGCGGGAGGGAACAATGAGCAGTTCTTC. It specifies CASTRWAGGNNEQFF. The J gene is TRBJ2-1, the V gene TRBV12-3 or TRBV12-4; 9 nucleotides agree with TRBD2. V lost 7 bases and J lost 5; bases outside the gene matches: 9. The CDR3 is 15 residues long.

V usage is TRBV6-2 or TRBV6-3 and J usage is TRBJ2-7, with D perhaps TRBD1 or TRBD2 (6 bases each). V was pared by 5 bases and J by 4 bases, with 21 bases between. The CDR3 has 16 residues. CDR1 is MNHEY and CDR2 is SVGEGT in the germline V gene. The CDR3 nucleotides read TGTGCCAGCAGTACCCCCCGGGGGCAGCCCAAATACGAGCAGTACTTC. Amino acids: CASSTPRGQPKYEQYF.

This clonotype was seen more than once but under ten times. A clone one base away is much larger, so this may be a read error. The chain combines TRBV11-2 with TRBJ2-3, with TRBD2 identical over 7 bases. The CDR3 has 16 amino acids. Germline V CDR1 and CDR2: SGHAT, FQNNGV. The CDR3 region has the DNA TGTGCCAGCGGCTTAGGGGCGCCGGGAGGAACAGATACGCAGTATTTT. It is translated as CASGLGAPGGTDTQYF.

This clonotype was seen repeatedly, ten times or more. V and J are TRBV13 and TRBJ2-1; the D gene is possibly TRBD1 (6 bases). The germline V and J ends were trimmed by 5 bases and 9 bases, with 20 bases remaining between them. This CDR3 is 15 amino acids long. Germline V gene data show CDR1 as PRHDT and CDR2 as FYEKMQ (reference sequence). The CDR3: CASSPPARGYGEQFF. The CDR3 nucleotides are TGTGCCAGCAGCCCACCGGCAAGGGGGTACGGTGAGCAGTTCTTC.

This clonotype was seen at least ten times. The chain is built from TRBV5-1 and TRBJ2-7; D is undetermined. The CDR3 runs to 13 residues. Trimming stripped 2 bases from V and 3 bases from J, with 9 bases between. Germline V gene data show CDR1 as SGHRS and CDR2 as YFSETQ. The CDR3 DNA is TGCGCCAGCAGCTTTGGTGGGGACTACGAGCAGTACTTC. It encodes CASSFGGDYEQYF.

This clonotype was picked up many times. The CDR3 DNA sequence: TGTGCCAGCAGCTTCGAAACGTACAATGAGCAGTTCTTC. This sequence encodes CASSFETYNEQFF. The rearrangement joins TRBV5-5 to TRBJ2-1; D unresolved. V shed 2 bases and J shed 4 bases, with 7 bases lying between them. In germline, CDR1 is SGHKS, CDR2 YYEKEE (reference sequence). CDR3 length: 13 amino acids.

This clonotype was picked up many times. This sequence joins TRBV12-3 or TRBV12-4 and TRBJ1-4, with 10 positions matching TRBD1. J lost 6 bases, V lost 7 bases, and 5 bases had no gene match. The CDR3 is 14 amino acids. The chain's CDR3 is CASTLGQGYEKLFF. As DNA, the CDR3 is TGTGCCAGCACTCTGGGACAGGGGTATGAAAAACTGTTTTTT.

This clonotype was counted at least ten times. The chain combines TRBV28 with TRBJ1-1, with a possible D match to TRBD1 (5 bases). Trimming stripped 3 bases from V and 6 bases from J, with 8 bases between. This CDR3 has 12 residues. Germline assignment: CDR1 MDHEN and CDR2 SYDVKM. The CDR3 DNA reads TGTGCCAGCAGTTTGGGGACGTCTGAAGCTTTCTTT. This codes for CASSLGTSEAFF.

The sample holds many counts of this clonotype. This chain connects TRBV2 to TRBJ2-2; TRBD1 aligns across 7 bases. J lost 6 bases, V lost 3 bases, and 4 bases had no gene match. This CDR3 has 14 amino acids. From germline, CDR1 is SNHLY and CDR2 FYNNEI. CDR3 in DNA: TGTGCCAGCAGTGACTACGGACAGGCCGGGGAGCTGTTTTTT. Translated, it gives CASSDYGQAGELFF.

This clonotype was detected ten times or more. The rearrangement links TRBV19 to TRBJ1-1; TRBD1 is a possible D gene (5 bases). CDR3 size: 14 residues. V was shortened by 5 bases and J by 1 base, with 11 bases between the two germline ends. Germline CDR1 is LNHDA and CDR2 is SQIVND (reference sequence). The DNA of the CDR3 is TGTGCCAGTAGTGAGCGGGACTGGAACACTGAAGCTTTCTTT. Protein sequence: CASSERDWNTEAFF.

This clonotype was observed at least ten times. This rearrangement joins TRBV24-1 to TRBJ2-1; TRBD2 agrees at 8 bases. The germline gives CDR1 KGHDR, CDR2 SFDVKD. V shed 3 bases, J shed 7 bases, and the junction held 13 bases outside the gene matches. The CDR3 consists of 17 residues. The CDR3 region has the DNA TGTGCCACCAGTGATCCCGGACTAGCAGGCAAAAAAAATGAGCAGTTCTTC. Its translation: CATSDPGLAGKKNEQFF.

At least ten counts were recorded for this clonotype. The gene calls are TRBV11-2 and TRBJ2-3, with a weak D call TRBD2 (5 bases). CDR1 is SGHAT, CDR2 FQNNGV, per germline. The CDR3 covers 15 residues. The germline V and J ends were trimmed by 4 bases and 0 bases, with 11 bases remaining between them. As DNA, the CDR3 is TGTGCCAGCAGCTCCCCGCGGGTGAGCACAGATACGCAGTATTTT. It encodes CASSSPRVSTDTQYF. Supplemented by reference TRBV11-2 and TRBJ2-3, the full variable domain reads EAGVAQSPRYKIIEKRQSVAFWCNPISGHATLYWYQQILGQGPKLLIQFQNNGVVDDSQLPKDRFSAERLKGVDSTLKIQPAKLEDSAVYLCASSSPRVSTDTQYFGPGTRLTVL.

CDR3 DNA: TGCGCCAGCAGCTTGGGGGCAGGGACGAGCACAGATACGCAGTATTTT. Translation: CASSLGAGTSTDTQYF. The genes are TRBV5-1 and TRBJ2-3; the D gene could be TRBD1 or TRBD2 (5 bases each). The CDR3 length is 16 residues. The V end was cut by 0 bases, the J end by 0 bases, with 11 bases between. The germline CDR1 and CDR2 sequences are SGHRS and YFSETQ.

This clonotype appeared many times. The chain combines TRBV12-3 or TRBV12-4 with TRBJ2-1; D possibly corresponds to TRBD1 (5 bases). There are 13 residues in the CDR3. V lost 7 bases, J lost 8 bases, and 15 bases lay in between. The CDR3, as DNA: TGTGCCAGCACCCCGGCAGGGTGGGATGAGCAGTTCTTC. Translation: CASTPAGWDEQFF.

On this clonotype: This may be a read error, as it is one base from a much larger clone. The chain recombines TRBV6-5 with TRBJ2-2; TRBD1 matches 7 bases. Germline V gives CDR1 MNHEY, CDR2 SVGAGI. This CDR3 is 16 amino acids long. After removal of 4 bases from V and 6 bases from J, the junction contained 11 bases not matched to a gene. The CDR3 sequence is CASSSAGGVWAGELFF. The CDR3 nucleotides are TGTGCCAGCAGTTCCGCAGGGGGTGTATGGGCCGGGGAGCTGTTTTTT.

This clonotype was recorded at least ten times. The chain carries TRBV30 and TRBJ2-7, with 10 bases lining up with TRBD1. V was pared by 1 base and J by 6 bases, with 15 bases of the junction left unmatched. This CDR3 contains 17 residues. CDR1 and CDR2 (germline): GTSNPN, SVGIG (reference sequence). The CDR3 DNA follows: TGTGCCTGGAGTGAGGCCCCCTGGGGACAGGGGACCAGCGAGCAGTACTTC. Its protein product is CAWSEAPWGQGTSEQYF.

This clonotype was observed a single time. The chain links TRBV7-3 to TRBJ2-2; 11 nucleotides agree with TRBD1. Trimming removed 5 bases from V and 9 bases from J; junction bases left unmatched: 8. Per the germline V gene, CDR1 is SGHTA and CDR2 is FQGTGA. The CDR3 runs to 15 residues. The CDR3, as DNA: TGTGCCAGCAGCCCTGGACAGGGGGCTGACAGGGAGCTGTTTTTT. Translated, it gives CASSPGQGADRELFF.